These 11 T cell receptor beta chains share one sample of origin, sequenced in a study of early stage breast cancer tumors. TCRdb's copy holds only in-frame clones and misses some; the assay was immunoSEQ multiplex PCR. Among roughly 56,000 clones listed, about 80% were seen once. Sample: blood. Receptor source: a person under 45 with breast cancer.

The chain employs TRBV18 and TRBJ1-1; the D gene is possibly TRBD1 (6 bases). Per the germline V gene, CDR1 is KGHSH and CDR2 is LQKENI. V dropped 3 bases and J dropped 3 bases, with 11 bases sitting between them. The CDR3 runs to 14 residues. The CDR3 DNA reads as TGTGCCAGCTCACCGGGGGCGGGGGACACTGAAGCTTTCTTT. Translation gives CASSPGAGDTEAFF. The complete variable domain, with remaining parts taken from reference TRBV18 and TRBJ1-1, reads NAGVMQNPRHLVRRRGQEARLRCSPMKGHSHVYWYRQLPEEGLKFMVYLQKENIIDESGMPKERFSAEFPKEGPSILRIQQVVRGDSAAYFCASSPGAGDTEAFFGQGTRLTVV.

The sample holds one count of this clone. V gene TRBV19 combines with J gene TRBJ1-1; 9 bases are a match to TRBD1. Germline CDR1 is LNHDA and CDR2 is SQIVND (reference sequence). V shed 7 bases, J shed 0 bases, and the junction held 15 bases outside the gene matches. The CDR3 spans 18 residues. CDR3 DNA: TGTGCCAGTACCGCCGCCCCAGGGACAGGGTTGATGAACACTGAAGCTTTCTTT. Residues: CASTAAPGTGLMNTEAFF.

The CDR3 bases are TGTGCCAGCAGTGTACAGGGGCTCAGGGAGACCCAGTACTTC. Translating it yields CASSVQGLRETQYF. The chain carries TRBV6-1 and TRBJ2-5, with 7 bases fitting TRBD1. From germline, CDR1 is MNHNS and CDR2 SASEGT. J gave up 5 bases and V 4 bases, and 7 bases lay outside the gene matches. The CDR3 totals 14 residues.

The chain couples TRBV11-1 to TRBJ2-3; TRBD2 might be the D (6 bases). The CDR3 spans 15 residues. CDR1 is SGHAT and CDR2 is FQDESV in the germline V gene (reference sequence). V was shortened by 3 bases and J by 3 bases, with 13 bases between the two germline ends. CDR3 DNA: TGTGCCAGCAGCTTCCACGTGGGGGGAACAGATACGCAGTATTTT. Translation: CASSFHVGGTDTQYF.

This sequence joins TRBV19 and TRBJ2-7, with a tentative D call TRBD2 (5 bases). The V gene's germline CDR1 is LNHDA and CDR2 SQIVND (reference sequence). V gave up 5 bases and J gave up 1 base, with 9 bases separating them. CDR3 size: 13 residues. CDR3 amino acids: CASSRGSSYEQYF. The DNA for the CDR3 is TGTGCCAGTAGTCGGGGATCTTCCTACGAGCAGTACTTC. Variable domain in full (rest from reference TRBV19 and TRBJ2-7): DGGITQSPKYLFRKEGQNVTLSCEQNLNHDAMYWYRQDPGQGLRLIYYSQIVNDFQKGDIAEGYSVSREKKESFPLTVTSAQKNPTAFYLCASSRGSSYEQYFGPGTRLTVT.

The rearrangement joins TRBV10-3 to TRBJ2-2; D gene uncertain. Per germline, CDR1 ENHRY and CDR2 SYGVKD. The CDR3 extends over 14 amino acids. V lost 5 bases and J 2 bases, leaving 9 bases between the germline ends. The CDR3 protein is CAISPDHNTGELFF. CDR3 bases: TGTGCCATCAGTCCCGACCATAACACCGGGGAGCTGTTTTTT.

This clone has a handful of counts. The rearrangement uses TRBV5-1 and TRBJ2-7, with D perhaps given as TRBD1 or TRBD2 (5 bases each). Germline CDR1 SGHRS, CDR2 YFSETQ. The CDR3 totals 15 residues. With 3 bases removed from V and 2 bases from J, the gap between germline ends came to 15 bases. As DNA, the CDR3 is TGCGCCAGCAGCTCCAATGGGGGAGTGGCCTACGAGCAGTACTTC. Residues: CASSSNGGVAYEQYF. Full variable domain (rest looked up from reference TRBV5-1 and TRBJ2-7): KAGVTQTPRYLIKTRGQQVTLSCSPISGHRSVSWYQQTPGQGLQFLFEYFSETQRNKGNFPGRFSGRQFSNSRSEMNVSTLELGDSALYLCASSSNGGVAYEQYFGPGTRLTVT.

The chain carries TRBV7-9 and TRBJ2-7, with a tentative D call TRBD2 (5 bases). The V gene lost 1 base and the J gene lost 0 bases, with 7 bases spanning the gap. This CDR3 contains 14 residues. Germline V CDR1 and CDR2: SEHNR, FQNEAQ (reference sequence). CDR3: CASSLDRDSYEQYF. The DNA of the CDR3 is TGTGCCAGCAGCTTAGATCGGGACTCCTACGAGCAGTACTTC.

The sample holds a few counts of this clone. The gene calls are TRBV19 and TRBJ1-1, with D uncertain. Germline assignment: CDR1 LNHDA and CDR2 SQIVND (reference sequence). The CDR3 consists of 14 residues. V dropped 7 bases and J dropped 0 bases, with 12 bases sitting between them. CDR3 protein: CASMTRQLNTEAFF. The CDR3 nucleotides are TGTGCCAGTATGACCCGACAACTGAACACTGAAGCTTTCTTT. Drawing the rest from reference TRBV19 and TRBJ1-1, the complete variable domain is DGGITQSPKYLFRKEGQNVTLSCEQNLNHDAMYWYRQDPGQGLRLIYYSQIVNDFQKGDIAEGYSVSREKKESFPLTVTSAQKNPTAFYLCASMTRQLNTEAFFGQGTRLTVV.

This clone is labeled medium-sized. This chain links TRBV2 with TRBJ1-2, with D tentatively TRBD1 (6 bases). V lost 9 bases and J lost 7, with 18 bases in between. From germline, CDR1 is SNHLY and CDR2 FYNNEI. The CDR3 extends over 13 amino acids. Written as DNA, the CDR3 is TGTGCCAGGAAAGGGGACAATGGTTCTGGCTACACCTTC. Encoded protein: CARKGDNGSGYTF. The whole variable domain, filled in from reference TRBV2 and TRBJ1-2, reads EPEVTQTPSHQVTQMGQEVILRCVPISNHLYFYWYRQILGQKVEFLVSFYNNEISEKSEIFDDQFSVERPDGSNFTLKIRSTKLEDSAMYFCARKGDNGSGYTFGSGTRLTVV.

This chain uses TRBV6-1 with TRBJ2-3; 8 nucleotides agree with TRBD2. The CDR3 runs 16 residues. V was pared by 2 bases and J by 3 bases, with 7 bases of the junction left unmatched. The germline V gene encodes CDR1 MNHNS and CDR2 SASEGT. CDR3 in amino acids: CASSEQAGVRTDTQYF. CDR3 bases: TGTGCCAGCAGTGAACAAGCGGGAGTGAGGACAGATACGCAGTATTTT.